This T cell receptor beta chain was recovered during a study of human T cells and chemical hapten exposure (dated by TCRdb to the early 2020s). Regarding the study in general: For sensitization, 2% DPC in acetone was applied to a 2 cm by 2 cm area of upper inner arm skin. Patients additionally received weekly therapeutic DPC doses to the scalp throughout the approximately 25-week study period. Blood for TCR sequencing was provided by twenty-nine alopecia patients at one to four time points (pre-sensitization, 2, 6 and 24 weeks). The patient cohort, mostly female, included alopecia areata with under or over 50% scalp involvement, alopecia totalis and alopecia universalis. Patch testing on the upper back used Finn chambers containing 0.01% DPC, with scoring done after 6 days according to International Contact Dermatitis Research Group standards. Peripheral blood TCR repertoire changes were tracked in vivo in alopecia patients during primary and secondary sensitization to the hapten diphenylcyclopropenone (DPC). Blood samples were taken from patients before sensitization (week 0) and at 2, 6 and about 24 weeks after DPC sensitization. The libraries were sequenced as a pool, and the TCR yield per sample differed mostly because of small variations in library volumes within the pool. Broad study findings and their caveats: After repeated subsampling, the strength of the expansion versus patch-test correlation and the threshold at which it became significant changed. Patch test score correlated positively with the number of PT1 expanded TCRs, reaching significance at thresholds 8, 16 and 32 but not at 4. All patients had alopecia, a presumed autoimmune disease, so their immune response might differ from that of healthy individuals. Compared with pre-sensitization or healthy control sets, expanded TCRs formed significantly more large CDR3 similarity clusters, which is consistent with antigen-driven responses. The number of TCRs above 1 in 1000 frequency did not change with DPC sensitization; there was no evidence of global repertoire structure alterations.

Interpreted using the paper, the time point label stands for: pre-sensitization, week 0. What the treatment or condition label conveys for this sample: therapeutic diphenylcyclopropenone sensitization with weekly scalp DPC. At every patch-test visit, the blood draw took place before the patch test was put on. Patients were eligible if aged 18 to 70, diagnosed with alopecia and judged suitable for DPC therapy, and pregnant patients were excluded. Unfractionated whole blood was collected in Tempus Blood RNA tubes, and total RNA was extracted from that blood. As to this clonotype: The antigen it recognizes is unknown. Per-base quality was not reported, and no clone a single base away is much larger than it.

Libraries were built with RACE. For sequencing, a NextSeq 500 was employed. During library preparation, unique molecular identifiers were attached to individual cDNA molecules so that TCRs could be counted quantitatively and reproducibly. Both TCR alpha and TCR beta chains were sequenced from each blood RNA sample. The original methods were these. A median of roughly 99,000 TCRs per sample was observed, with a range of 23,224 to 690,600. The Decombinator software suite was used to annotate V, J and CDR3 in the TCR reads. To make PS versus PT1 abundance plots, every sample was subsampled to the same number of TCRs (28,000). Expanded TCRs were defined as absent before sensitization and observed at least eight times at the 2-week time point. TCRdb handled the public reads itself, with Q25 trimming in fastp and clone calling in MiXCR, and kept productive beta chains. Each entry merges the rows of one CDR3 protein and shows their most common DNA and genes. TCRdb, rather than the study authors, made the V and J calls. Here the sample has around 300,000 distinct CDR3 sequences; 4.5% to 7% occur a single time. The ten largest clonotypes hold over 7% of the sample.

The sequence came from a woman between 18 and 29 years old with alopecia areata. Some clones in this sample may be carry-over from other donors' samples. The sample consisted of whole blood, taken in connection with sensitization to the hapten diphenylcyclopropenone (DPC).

The nucleotide sequence is TGTGCCAGCAGTTCCCTGGGACAGGGTGTGGGCTATGGCTACACCTTC. The resulting protein is CASSSLGQGVGYGYTF. This receptor chain uses TRBV6-6 and TRBJ1-2; 9 bases in the middle match TRBD1. Compared with germline, V lacks 4 bases and J lacks 4 bases; bases without a gene match: 10. In the germline V gene (reference sequence), CDR1 corresponds to MNHNY and CDR2 to SVGAGI. The CDR3 has 16 amino acids, counting the end cysteine and phenylalanine. The read is trimmed to its CDR3 DNA, 48 bases read in frame from base 1.